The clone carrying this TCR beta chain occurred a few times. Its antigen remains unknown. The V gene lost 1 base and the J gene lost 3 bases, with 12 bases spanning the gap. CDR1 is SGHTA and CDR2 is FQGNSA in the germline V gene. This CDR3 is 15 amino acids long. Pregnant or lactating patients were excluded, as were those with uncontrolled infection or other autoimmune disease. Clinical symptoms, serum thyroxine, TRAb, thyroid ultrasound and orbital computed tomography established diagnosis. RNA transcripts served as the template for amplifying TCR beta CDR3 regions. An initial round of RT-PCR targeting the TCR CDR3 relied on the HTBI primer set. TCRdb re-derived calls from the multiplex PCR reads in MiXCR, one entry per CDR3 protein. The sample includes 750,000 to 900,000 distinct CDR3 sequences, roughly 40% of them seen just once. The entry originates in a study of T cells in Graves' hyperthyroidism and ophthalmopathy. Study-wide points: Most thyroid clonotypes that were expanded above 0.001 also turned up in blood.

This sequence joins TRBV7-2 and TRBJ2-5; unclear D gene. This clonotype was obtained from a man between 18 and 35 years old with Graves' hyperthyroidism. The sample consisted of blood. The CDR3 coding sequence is TGTGCCAGCAGCTTAGGGACGATAATCAAAGAGACCCAGTACTTC. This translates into CASSLGTIIKETQYF.